This TCR beta chain originates from a study of blood T cell repertoires in COVID-19. The CDR3 sequence is 15 residues long. Germline CDR1 is SGHAT and CDR2 is FQNNGV. Trimming took 1 base from V and 0 from J, leaving 7 bases between them. Repertoires were generated with immunoSEQ multiplex PCR, while TCRdb's copy carries only in-frame clones and drops some. The sample shows over 120,000 clones, 87% of them seen only once. The chain couples TRBV11-2 to TRBJ1-5, with D perhaps matching TRBD1 (5 bases). The clonotype originates from a man aged 60 to 75 who had recovered from COVID-19. The sample consisted of PBMCs or T cells enriched from blood (not recorded which). The CDR3 loop is CASSLGDYSNQPQHF. Written as DNA, the CDR3 is TGTGCCAGCAGCTTAGGGGACTATAGCAATCAGCCCCAGCATTTT.